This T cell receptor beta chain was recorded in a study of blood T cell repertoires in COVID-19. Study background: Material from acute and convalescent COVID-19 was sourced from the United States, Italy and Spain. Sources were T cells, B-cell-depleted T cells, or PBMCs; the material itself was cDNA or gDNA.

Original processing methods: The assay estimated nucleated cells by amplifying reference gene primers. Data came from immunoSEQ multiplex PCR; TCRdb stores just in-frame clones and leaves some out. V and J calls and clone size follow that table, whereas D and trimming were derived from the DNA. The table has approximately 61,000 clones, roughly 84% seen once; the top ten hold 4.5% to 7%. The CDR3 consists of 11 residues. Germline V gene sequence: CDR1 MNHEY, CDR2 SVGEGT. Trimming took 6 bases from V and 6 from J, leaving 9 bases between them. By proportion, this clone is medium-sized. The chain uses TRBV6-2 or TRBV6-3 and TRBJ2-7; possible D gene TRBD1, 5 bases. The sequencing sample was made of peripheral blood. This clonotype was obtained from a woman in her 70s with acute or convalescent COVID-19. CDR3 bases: TGTGCCAGCAGCACAGGTCGCGAGCAGTACTTC. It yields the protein CASSTGREQYF.